This TCR beta chain was sequenced during a study of regulatory T cells in long-lasting Graves disease. The time point: newly diagnosed GD, antithyroid drugs for less than 3 months. There was RNA extracted from PBMCs, and the TCR library was made from it. With EDTA tubes as the receptacles, nine milliliters of peripheral blood were drawn. Germline V gene data show CDR1 as SGHAT and CDR2 as FQNNGV. This CDR3 has 15 residues. V trimming: 3 bases; J trimming: 4 bases; junction bases outside the gene matches: 6. This clonotype showed up just a few times. iRepertoire HTBI primers and Arm-PCR of CDR3 regions built TCR beta libraries. TCRdb analysed the multiplex PCR reads with MiXCR anew, one entry per CDR3 protein. The sample shows approximately 540,000 distinct CDR3 sequences, more than 10% of them seen only once. These data were also reused for a study on T cells in Graves' hyperthyroidism and ophthalmopathy. From that report: Graves' hyperthyroidism showing no ophthalmopathy progression within 18 months was considered stable. During a first-round RT-PCR of the TCR CDR3, the HTBI primer set was used. Among thyroid clonotypes expanded above 0.001, most also appeared in blood.

V usage is TRBV11-2 and J usage is TRBJ2-3, with TRBD2 identical over 8 bases. The source was peripheral blood mononuclear cells (PBMCs), collected at new diagnosis, from a patient treated with antithyroid drugs. The clonotype was recovered from a woman aged 25 to 45 with Graves disease. The CDR3 DNA is TGTGCCAGCAGCTTCCGCGGGAGGATGGCAGATACGCAGTATTTT. Translation: CASSFRGRMADTQYF. The whole variable domain, remainder taken from reference TRBV11-2 and TRBJ2-3, is EAGVAQSPRYKIIEKRQSVAFWCNPISGHATLYWYQQILGQGPKLLIQFQNNGVVDDSQLPKDRFSAERLKGVDSTLKIQPAKLEDSAVYLCASSFRGRMADTQYFGPGTRLTVL.